One T cell receptor beta chain is described in this entry. The antigen is undetermined. The source of the sample is a study of T cell responses to AZD1222 COVID-19 vaccine. Study-wide results and caveats: The breadth and depth of Spike-specific TCRs increased once two AZD1222 doses had been given. The donors showed a predominance of white British ancestry and of females, with possible underestimation of clonal diversity. Epitopes outside B.1.351 and B.1.1.7 mutated regions reportedly drew nearly half of spike TCRs.

Sequencing was performed with immunoSEQ multiplex PCR; in TCRdb, only in-frame clones are kept and a portion is missing. The repertoire includes 55,000 to 90,000 clones, around four fifths of them detected once, and around 5% sits in the top ten. The germline V gene encodes CDR1 LNHNV and CDR2 YYDKDF (reference sequence). V dropped 5 bases and J dropped 1 base, with 12 bases sitting between them. There are 14 residues in the CDR3. This sequence originates from an adult in good health. This chain uses TRBV15 with TRBJ2-7, with D possibly being TRBD2 (7 bases). The specimen comprised peripheral blood, sampled on day 0 of AZD1222 vaccination. Here the CDR3 reads CATSGGALSYEQYF. CDR3 coding DNA: TGTGCCACCAGCGGGGGGGCACTATCCTACGAGCAGTACTTC.